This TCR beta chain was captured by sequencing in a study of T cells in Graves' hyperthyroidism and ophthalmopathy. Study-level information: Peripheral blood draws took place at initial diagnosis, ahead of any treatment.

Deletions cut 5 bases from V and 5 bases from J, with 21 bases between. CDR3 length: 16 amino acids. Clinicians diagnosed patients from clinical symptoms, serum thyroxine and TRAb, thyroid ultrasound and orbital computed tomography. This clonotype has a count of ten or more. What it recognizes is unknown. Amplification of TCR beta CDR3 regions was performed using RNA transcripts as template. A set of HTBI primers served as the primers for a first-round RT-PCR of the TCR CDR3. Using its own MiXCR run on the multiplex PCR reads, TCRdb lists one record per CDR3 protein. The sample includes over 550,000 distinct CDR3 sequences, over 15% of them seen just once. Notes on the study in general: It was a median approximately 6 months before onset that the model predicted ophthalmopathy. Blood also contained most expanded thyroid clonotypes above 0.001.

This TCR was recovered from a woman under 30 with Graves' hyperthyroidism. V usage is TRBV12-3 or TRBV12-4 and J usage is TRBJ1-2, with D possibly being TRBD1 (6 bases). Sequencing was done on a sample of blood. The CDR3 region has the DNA TGTGCCAGCAGTCTCCGGCAGACAGGCATGTTATATGGCTACACCTTC. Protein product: CASSLRQTGMLYGYTF.